This T cell receptor (beta chain) was identified during a study of T cell responses to AZD1222 COVID-19 vaccine. About the study: Pooled in the analysis were second doses at about 4 or about 12 weeks.

CDR1 is MNHEY, CDR2 SMNVEV, per germline (reference sequence). This CDR3 region has 16 residues. Trimming pared 0 bases from V and 5 bases from J, leaving 15 bases between. Profiled with immunoSEQ multiplex PCR; TCRdb holds only in-frame clones, not every one. The profile covers about 66,000 clones, with roughly nine tenths appearing a single time and roughly 17% taken by the ten largest. Sequenced here: peripheral blood, sampled on day 0 of AZD1222 vaccination. The TCR comes from an adult in good health. The chain carries TRBV27 and TRBJ2-3; D is unresolved. This CDR3 reads CASSLSKGSTLDTQYF. DNA of the CDR3: TGTGCCAGCAGTTTATCGAAGGGCTCCACATTAGATACGCAGTATTTT.